The next 23 T cell receptor beta chains were all read from a single sample in a study of shared clonotypes between healthy human individuals. The assay was immunoSEQ multiplex PCR, and TCRdb's table has in-frame clones only and misses some. Seen here are about 480,000 clones, about three quarters observed once, and the top ten hold around 12%. Sequenced sample: PBMCs. The origin of the receptors is a woman between 40 and 50 years old in good health. Some clones in this sample may be carry-over from other donors' samples.

The chain links TRBV28 to TRBJ1-4; D remains unclear. Germline CDR1 and CDR2: MDHEN and SYDVKM. This CDR3 has 14 amino acids. Trimming stripped 7 bases from V and 8 bases from J, with 17 bases between. The CDR3 DNA follows: TGTGCCAGCAATCCTCCGGGGAGAGGGGAAAAACTGTTTTTT. Residues: CASNPPGRGEKLFF. Full variable domain (outside the CDR3, taken from reference TRBV28 and TRBJ1-4): DVKVTQSSRYLVKRTGEKVFLECVQDMDHENMFWYRQDPGLGLRLIYFSYDVKMKEKGDIPEGYSVSREKKERFSLILESASTNQTSMYLCASNPPGRGEKLFFGSGTQLSVL.

This clone occurred once. This chain connects TRBV6-5 to TRBJ1-1, with a possible D match to TRBD1 (5 bases). V lost 6 bases to trimming and J lost 6 bases, with 17 bases between them. This CDR3 is built from 14 residues. CDR1 is MNHEY and CDR2 is SVGAGI in the germline V gene. DNA for the CDR3: TGTGCCAGCAGCTACGGGAGGGGAAGCGCTGAAGCTTTCTTT. This gives the protein CASSYGRGSAEAFF.

Remarks on this clone: Since a far larger clone is one base different, this is likely a read error. This chain links TRBV6-1 with TRBJ1-1; 7 bases fit TRBD1. J gave up 8 bases and V 1 base, and 7 bases lay outside the gene matches. Germline V CDR1 and CDR2: MNHNS, SASEGT. The CDR3 length is 14 residues. The DNA for the CDR3 is TGTGCCAGCAGTGAAGGGGAGGGGACAGCGGAAGCTTTCTTT. This translates into CASSEGEGTAEAFF.

This clone was counted ten times or more. The chain recombines TRBV2 with TRBJ2-7; D not certain. V was clipped by 4 bases and J by 0 bases, with 10 bases between them. Germline V gene sequence: CDR1 SNHLY, CDR2 FYNNEI. CDR3 length equals 14 residues. CDR3: CASSAEQNSYEQYF. In DNA, the CDR3 is TGTGCCAGCAGTGCGGAACAGAACTCCTACGAGCAGTACTTC. The full variable domain, its missing parts supplied by reference TRBV2 and TRBJ2-7, is EPEVTQTPSHQVTQMGQEVILRCVPISNHLYFYWYRQILGQKVEFLVSFYNNEISEKSEIFDDQFSVERPDGSNFTLKIRSTKLEDSAMYFCASSAEQNSYEQYFGPGTRLTVT.

Note on this clone: The identical CDR3 is also encoded by other nucleotide sequences in the sample. V gene TRBV19 combines with J gene TRBJ2-1; D is unclear. This CDR3 is 13 amino acids long. With 3 bases removed from V and 0 bases from J, the gap between germline ends came to 3 bases. CDR1 and CDR2 (germline): LNHDA, SQIVND (reference sequence). The CDR3 region is CASSIASYNEQFF. The CDR3 DNA is TGTGCCAGTAGTATCGCCTCCTACAATGAGCAGTTCTTC.

The rearrangement links TRBV5-4 to TRBJ1-1; a possible D gene is TRBD1 (5 bases). The CDR3 length is 13 residues. The V gene lost 5 bases and the J gene lost 6 bases, with 14 bases spanning the gap. Per the germline V gene, CDR1 is SGHNT and CDR2 is YYREEE (reference sequence). The CDR3 loop reads CASRFQGTPEAFF. The CDR3 region has the DNA TGTGCCAGCAGATTTCAGGGTACCCCTGAAGCTTTCTTT. The whole variable domain, remainder taken from reference TRBV5-4 and TRBJ1-1, is ETGVTQSPTHLIKTRGQQVTLRCSSQSGHNTVSWYQQALGQGPQFIFQYYREEENGRGNFPPRFSGLQFPNYSSELNVNALELDDSALYLCASRFQGTPEAFFGQGTRLTVV.

This clone was picked up one time. The rearrangement links TRBV28 to TRBJ2-3; 9 bases agree with TRBD2. CDR1 and CDR2 (germline): MDHEN, SYDVKM. The V gene end was trimmed by 6 bases and the J gene end by 3 bases; junction bases not matched to a gene: 4. The CDR3 sequence is 14 residues long. CDR3 sequence (DNA): TGTGCCAGCAGGGCAGCGGGAGGTACAGATACGCAGTATTTT. Encoded protein: CASRAAGGTDTQYF.

This clone occurred once. The chain has TRBV6-1 and TRBJ2-7, with a possible D match to TRBD1 (6 bases). CDR1 is MNHNS and CDR2 is SASEGT in the germline V gene. The CDR3 totals 15 residues. V was cut by 1 base and J by 4 bases, with 14 bases left in between. CDR3 nucleotides: TGTGCCAGCAGTGAAGAAGGGGGTGTCAGGTACGAGCAGTACTTC. It is translated as CASSEEGGVRYEQYF.

The chain recombines TRBV2 with TRBJ1-2; D is unclear. Looked up from germline, CDR1 is SNHLY and CDR2 is FYNNEI. Trimming pared 0 bases from V and 4 bases from J, leaving 3 bases between. This CDR3 spans 12 amino acids. The CDR3 DNA sequence: TGTGCCAGCAGTGAAGCTTCCTATGGCTACACCTTC. This translates into CASSEASYGYTF.

CDR3 nucleotides: TGTGCCAGCAGTGGGGGGACTAGGGCCTACGAGCAGTACTTC. It yields the protein CASSGGTRAYEQYF. The chain has TRBV2 and TRBJ2-7; 8 bases line up with TRBD2. J was trimmed by 2 bases and V by 4 bases; bases with no gene match: 4. The CDR3 length is 14 residues. Germline V gene sequence: CDR1 SNHLY, CDR2 FYNNEI.

V usage is TRBV7-4 and J usage is TRBJ2-5; 11 bases are a match to TRBD2. Germline CDR1 reads SGHVT; CDR2 reads SQSDAQ. V shed 7 bases, J shed 5 bases, and the junction held 12 bases outside the gene matches. This CDR3 has 16 residues. The CDR3 sequence is CASTPGLAEVRETQYF. DNA for the CDR3: TGTGCCAGCACCCCGGGACTAGCGGAAGTTCGGGAGACCCAGTACTTC.

The sample holds one count of this clone. This chain connects TRBV9 to TRBJ2-5, with D possibly TRBD2 on 6 matching bases. The CDR3 spans 15 residues. V shed 0 bases and J shed 1 base, with 10 bases lying between them. Germline V gene lookup returns CDR1 SGDLS and CDR2 YYNGEE. The CDR3 bases are TGTGCCAGCAGCGTAGGAGTGGAGGGCCAAGAGACCCAGTACTTC. Protein: CASSVGVEGQETQYF.

The table lists this clone with many counts. The chain has TRBV19 and TRBJ1-2, with TRBD1 matching over 10 bases. Germline CDR1 is LNHDA and CDR2 is SQIVND (reference sequence). J gave up 8 bases and V 3 bases, and 9 bases lay outside the gene matches. The CDR3 is 15 residues long. The CDR3: CASSMTGGTGDGYTF. The CDR3 coding sequence is TGTGCCAGTAGTATGACGGGAGGGACAGGGGACGGCTACACCTTC.

The chain joins TRBV4-2 to TRBJ2-7; the match to TRBD2 covers 10 bases. Germline assignment: CDR1 LGHNA and CDR2 YNFKEQ. V gave up 0 bases and J gave up 2 bases; unmatched junction bases: 4. The CDR3 runs to 16 residues. The CDR3 protein is CASSQDASGRAYEQYF. CDR3 DNA: TGTGCCAGCAGCCAAGATGCCAGCGGGAGGGCCTACGAGCAGTACTTC.

This clone has just a few counts. The rearrangement links TRBV2 to TRBJ2-3, with D unclear. With 0 bases removed from V and 8 bases from J, the gap between germline ends came to 6 bases. Per germline, CDR1 SNHLY and CDR2 FYNNEI. This CDR3 comprises 12 residues. CDR3: CASSEARGTQYF. As DNA, the CDR3 is TGTGCCAGCAGTGAAGCTCGCGGTACGCAGTATTTT. Variable domain in full (rest from reference TRBV2 and TRBJ2-3): EPEVTQTPSHQVTQMGQEVILRCVPISNHLYFYWYRQILGQKVEFLVSFYNNEISEKSEIFDDQFSVERPDGSNFTLKIRSTKLEDSAMYFCASSEARGTQYFGPGTRLTVL.

This clone was seen a single time. V and J are TRBV18 and TRBJ2-2; the D gene is possibly TRBD2 (6 bases). The germline gives CDR1 KGHSH, CDR2 LQKENI. V lost 0 bases, J lost 1 base, and 9 bases lay in between. The CDR3 consists of 16 residues. This CDR3 is CASSPPGSRNTGELFF. The CDR3 DNA is TGTGCCAGCTCACCACCCGGGAGTAGGAACACCGGGGAGCTGTTTTTT.

This clone showed up just once. The CDR3 DNA follows: TGTGCCTGGAGGGCCCCGGGACAGATCGTCTCTGGGGCCAACGTCCTGACTTTC. Encoded protein: CAWRAPGQIVSGANVLTF. The V gene is TRBV30, the J gene TRBJ2-6; TRBD1 aligns across 7 bases. The length of the CDR3 is 18 residues. Germline lookup yields CDR1 GTSNPN and CDR2 SVGIG (reference sequence). The trim removed 3 bases at V and 0 bases at J, leaving 11 bases unmatched.

The rearrangement links TRBV9 to TRBJ2-1; 12 nucleotides align to TRBD2. CDR3 length: 17 residues. Germline lookup yields CDR1 SGDLS and CDR2 YYNGEE. V was pared by 3 bases and J by 1 base, with 5 bases of the junction left unmatched. CDR3 nucleotides: TGTGCCAGCAGCGGAAGACTAGCGGGAGCGTCCTACAATGAGCAGTTCTTC. Amino acids: CASSGRLAGASYNEQFF.

On this clone itself: Other DNA sequences in this specimen translate into the identical CDR3. The CDR3 sequence: CASSLGPLNTGELFF. CDR3 nucleotides: TGTGCCAGCAGCTTGGGACCCTTAAACACCGGGGAGCTGTTTTTT. This sequence joins TRBV5-5 and TRBJ2-2; D call uncertain. V dropped 0 bases and J dropped 2 bases, with 8 bases sitting between them. There are 15 residues in the CDR3. Germline-derived CDR1 and CDR2 are SGHKS and YYEKEE (reference sequence).

A note on this clone: Since a much larger clone is just one base distant, this may be a read error. The chain couples TRBV7-3 to TRBJ2-2; TRBD1 agrees at 7 bases. The CDR3 is 14 residues long. The ends lost 5 bases at V and 4 bases at J; junction bases unmatched: 4. In germline, CDR1 is SGHTA, CDR2 FQGTGA. The CDR3 spells CASSPGTATGELFF. In DNA, the CDR3 is TGTGCCAGCAGCCCCGGGACAGCCACCGGGGAGCTGTTTTTT.

The V call is TRBV28, the J call TRBJ2-7; D is possibly TRBD2 (6 bases). Germline V gene lookup returns CDR1 MDHEN and CDR2 SYDVKM. This CDR3 has 14 residues. The germline V and J ends were trimmed by 4 bases and 3 bases, with 13 bases remaining between them. The CDR3: CASSSSSVLYEQYF. DNA for the CDR3: TGTGCCAGCAGTTCGTCTAGCGTCCTCTACGAGCAGTACTTC.

A word on this clone: Possible read error: a much larger clone is one base away. This chain links TRBV7-8 with TRBJ2-5; D gene ambiguous. The CDR3 sequence is 12 residues long. Per germline, CDR1 SGHVS and CDR2 FQNEAQ. CDR3 sequence reads: CASNLEAGYAYF. As DNA, the CDR3 is TGTGCCAGCAACTTAGAGGCTGGGTATGCGTACTTC.

This clone was counted a single time. The J gene is TRBJ2-1, the V gene TRBV18, with 7 bases identical to TRBD2. This CDR3 has 16 residues. The germline CDR1 and CDR2 sequences are KGHSH and LQKENI. J lost 7 bases, V lost 4 bases, and 13 bases had no gene match. CDR3 sequence: CASSLSLAEAGNEQFF. The CDR3 DNA reads as TGTGCCAGCTCACTTTCCCTAGCGGAGGCGGGTAATGAGCAGTTCTTC. The full variable domain, its missing parts supplied by reference TRBV18 and TRBJ2-1, is NAGVMQNPRHLVRRRGQEARLRCSPMKGHSHVYWYRQLPEEGLKFMVYLQKENIIDESGMPKERFSAEFPKEGPSILRIQQVVRGDSAAYFCASSLSLAEAGNEQFFGPGTRLTVL.